This TCR beta chain appears in the sequencing data of a study of cytomegalovirus exposure and HLA in healthy donors. On the study more broadly: A later analysis reported the 90 to 150 validation repertoires used the same platform as the 500 to 800 first-cohort repertoires.

In regard to this clone: Its antigen is still unknown.

This CDR3 region has 14 residues. Germline V lookup: CDR1 MNHNS, CDR2 SASEGT. Trimming removed 8 bases at V and 2 bases at J, with 12 bases between. Notes on the study in general: The study flagged about 150 TCR beta chains as cytomegalovirus-associated. The CMV antigen specificity of a few CMV-associated chains was confirmed through in vitro analysis.

Sequenced by immunoSEQ multiplex PCR; TCRdb stores in-frame clones only, minus some. The data hold over 45,000 clones, with about nine tenths observed a single time. This receptor was identified in a woman under 40 in good health and CMV-seronegative. The material sequenced was PBMCs. The chain carries TRBV6-1 and TRBJ2-2; maybe TRBD1 (7 bases). The CDR3 loop reads CASRGTANTGELFF. The DNA for the CDR3 is TGTGCCAGCCGCGGGACAGCTAACACCGGGGAGCTGTTTTTT.